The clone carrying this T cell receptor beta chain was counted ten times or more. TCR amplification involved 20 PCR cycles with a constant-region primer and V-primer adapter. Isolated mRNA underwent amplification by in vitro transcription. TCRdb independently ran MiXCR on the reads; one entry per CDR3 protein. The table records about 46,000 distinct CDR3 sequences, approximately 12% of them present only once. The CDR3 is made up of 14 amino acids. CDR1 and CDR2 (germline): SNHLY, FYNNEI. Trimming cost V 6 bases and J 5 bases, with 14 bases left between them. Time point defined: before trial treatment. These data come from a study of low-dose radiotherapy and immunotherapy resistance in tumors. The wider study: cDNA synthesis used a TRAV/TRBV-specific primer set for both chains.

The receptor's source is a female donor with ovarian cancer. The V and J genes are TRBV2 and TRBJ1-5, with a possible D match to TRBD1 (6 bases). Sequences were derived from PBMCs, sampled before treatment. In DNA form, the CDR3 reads TGTGCCAGCAGCCCGCGTGGGGGCGATCAGCCCCAGCATTTT. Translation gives CASSPRGGDQPQHF.